This T cell receptor beta chain was captured by sequencing in a study of blood T cell repertoires in COVID-19. Study at large: The samples span acute and convalescent COVID-19 from the United States, Italy and Spain. PBMCs, B-cell-depleted T cells, or T cells were the source of the cDNA or gDNA that made up the material.

As originally analysed: For nucleated cells, counts were estimated from reference gene primer amplification. Generated by immunoSEQ multiplex PCR, the TCRdb table keeps only in-frame clones and is missing some. For V, J and clone size, that table is used; D and trimming come from the DNA. The sample contains around 100,000 clones, 84% of which appear only once. This TCR derives from a human donor in a cohort sampled during active COVID-19. The sample consisted of peripheral blood.

CDR3 DNA: TGTGCCAGCAGTGCCCGCATAGGGACTAGCGGGAGCAACAATGAGCAGTTCTTC. Encoded protein: CASSARIGTSGSNNEQFF. The rearrangement joins TRBV28 to TRBJ2-1; 14 bases line up with TRBD2. Losses at the gene ends were 5 bases for V and 5 bases for J; bases not matched to a gene: 11. The CDR3 is 18 amino acids. The germline V gene has CDR1 MDHEN and CDR2 SYDVKM.